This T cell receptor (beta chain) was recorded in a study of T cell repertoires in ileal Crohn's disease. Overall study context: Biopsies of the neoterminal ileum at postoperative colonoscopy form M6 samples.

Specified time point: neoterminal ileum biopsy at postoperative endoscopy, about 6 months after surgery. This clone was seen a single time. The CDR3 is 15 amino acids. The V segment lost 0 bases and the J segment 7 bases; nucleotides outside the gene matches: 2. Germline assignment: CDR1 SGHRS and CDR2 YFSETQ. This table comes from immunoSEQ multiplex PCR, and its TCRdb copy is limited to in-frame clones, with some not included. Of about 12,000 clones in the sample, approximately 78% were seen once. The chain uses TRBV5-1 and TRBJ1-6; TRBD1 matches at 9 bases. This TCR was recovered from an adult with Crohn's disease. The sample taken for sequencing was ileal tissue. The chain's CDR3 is CASSLEGQGNSPLHF. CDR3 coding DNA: TGCGCCAGCAGCTTGGAGGGACAGGGCAATTCACCCCTCCACTTT.